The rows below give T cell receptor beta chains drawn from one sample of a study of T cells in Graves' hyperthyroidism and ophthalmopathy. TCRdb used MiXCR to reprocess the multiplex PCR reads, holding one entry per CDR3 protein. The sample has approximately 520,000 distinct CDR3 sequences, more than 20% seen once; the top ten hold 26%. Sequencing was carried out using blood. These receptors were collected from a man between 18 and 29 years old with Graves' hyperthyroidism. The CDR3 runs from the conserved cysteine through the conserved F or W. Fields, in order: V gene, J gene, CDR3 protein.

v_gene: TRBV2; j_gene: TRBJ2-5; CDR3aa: CASSERRLAGGQETQYF
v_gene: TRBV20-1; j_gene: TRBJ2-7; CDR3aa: CSAREGAGTYEQYF
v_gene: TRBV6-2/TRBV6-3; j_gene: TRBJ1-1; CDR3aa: CATWSDRGLVGTEAFF
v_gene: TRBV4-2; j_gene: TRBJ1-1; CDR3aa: CASSLKPGQGFTEAFF
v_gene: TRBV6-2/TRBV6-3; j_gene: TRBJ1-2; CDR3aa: CASSYSPGQGIRGYGYTF
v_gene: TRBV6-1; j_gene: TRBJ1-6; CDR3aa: CASSERGISSPLHF
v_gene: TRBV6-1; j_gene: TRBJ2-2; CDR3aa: CASSETGETGELFF
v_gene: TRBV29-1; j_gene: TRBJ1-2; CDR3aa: CSVEDLNGYTF
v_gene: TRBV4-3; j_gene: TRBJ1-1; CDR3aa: CASSQGGLLGTANLKSMGAFF
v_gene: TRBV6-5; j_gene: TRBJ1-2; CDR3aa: CASSYSKQSFYGYTF
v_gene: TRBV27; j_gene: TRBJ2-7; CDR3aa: CASSYVGQGRYEQYF
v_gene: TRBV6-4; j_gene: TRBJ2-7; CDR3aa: CASYETGTGGLSYEQYF
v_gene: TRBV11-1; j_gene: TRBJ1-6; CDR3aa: CASSPQGQGNSPLHF